The rows below give T cell receptor beta chains drawn from one sample of a study of cytomegalovirus exposure and HLA in healthy donors. The method was immunoSEQ multiplex PCR; TCRdb's version includes in-frame clones alone and lacks a portion of them. This sample has some 120,000 clones, with roughly 85% found just once. Sequencing was performed on PBMCs. The source is a man between 18 and 35 years old in good health and CMV-seropositive. Both conserved end residues are part of each CDR3.

J gene: TRBJ2-7
V gene: TRBV9
CDR3 protein: CASSPRRGGYEQYF

J gene: TRBJ1-2
V gene: TRBV6-5
CDR3 protein: CASSPNFGGGLGYTF

J gene: TRBJ1-6
V gene: TRBV4-1
CDR3 protein: CASSQGQGLHSPLHF

J gene: TRBJ1-2
V gene: TRBV19
CDR3 protein: CASTPGGARGYTF

J gene: TRBJ2-1
V gene: TRBV29-1
CDR3 protein: CSVEGTSGNEQFF

J gene: TRBJ1-2
V gene: TRBV19
CDR3 protein: CASSRDSYGYTF

J gene: TRBJ2-1
V gene: TRBV19
CDR3 protein: CASSIEGTDYNEQFF

J gene: TRBJ1-1
V gene: TRBV9
CDR3 protein: CASSAPTGGTEAFF

J gene: TRBJ2-1
V gene: TRBV11-2
CDR3 protein: CASKGRGQGDSEQFF

J gene: TRBJ2-7
V gene: TRBV19
CDR3 protein: CASSIATGFDEQYF

J gene: TRBJ1-1
V gene: TRBV7-9
CDR3 protein: CSSSHQNPEAFF

J gene: TRBJ1-5
V gene: TRBV18
CDR3 protein: CASSPEGTGNQPQHF

J gene: TRBJ1-5
V gene: TRBV28
CDR3 protein: CASQRTGIANQPQHF

J gene: TRBJ2-1
V gene: TRBV15
CDR3 protein: CATSRDKQGIEQFF

J gene: TRBJ1-4
V gene: TRBV23-1
CDR3 protein: CASSQSRRAKIF

J gene: TRBJ1-5
V gene: TRBV5-6
CDR3 protein: CASSLTVTSNQPQHF

J gene: TRBJ1-1
V gene: TRBV6-4
CDR3 protein: CASSAAGGNTEAFF

J gene: TRBJ2-7
V gene: TRBV11-3
CDR3 protein: CASSLGTAYEQYF

J gene: TRBJ2-2
V gene: TRBV2
CDR3 protein: CASTSRQGISGELFF

J gene: TRBJ2-7
V gene: TRBV5-6
CDR3 protein: CASSPGNSYEQYF

J gene: TRBJ2-7
V gene: TRBV13
CDR3 protein: CASSLAGGPYEQYF

J gene: TRBJ1-6
V gene: TRBV30
CDR3 protein: CAWGKRVLNNSPLHF

J gene: TRBJ2-1
V gene: TRBV7-9
CDR3 protein: CASSRTSGGASEQFF

J gene: TRBJ2-6
V gene: TRBV6-1
CDR3 protein: CASSDNSGANVLTF

J gene: TRBJ1-5
V gene: TRBV2
CDR3 protein: CASKGSNQPQHF

J gene: TRBJ1-1
V gene: TRBV4-2
CDR3 protein: CASSQVGEEGAFF

J gene: TRBJ2-1
V gene: TRBV5-1
CDR3 protein: CASSTGDRVDEQFF

J gene: TRBJ1-2
V gene: TRBV6-5
CDR3 protein: CASSPPGDGYTF

J gene: TRBJ2-1
V gene: TRBV7-6
CDR3 protein: CASSSLAGGHNEQFF

J gene: TRBJ1-1
V gene: TRBV19
CDR3 protein: CASSMVLGQGEGVTEAFF

J gene: TRBJ2-3
V gene: TRBV30
CDR3 protein: CAWSTGTSDTDTQYF

J gene: TRBJ1-5
V gene: TRBV2
CDR3 protein: CASSRTIGGSNQPQHF